Listed below are T cell receptor beta chains from one sample, sequenced in a study of blood T cell repertoires in COVID-19. The table came from immunoSEQ multiplex PCR; TCRdb's copy has only in-frame clones and leaves some out. Counted here are 250,000 to 300,000 clones, nearly 90% occurring once; the ten biggest clones make up around 10%. Sequencing used peripheral blood. All receptors come from a woman aged 25 to 39 with COVID-19, enrolled during active disease. CDR3s include the opening cysteine and the closing phenylalanine or tryptophan. Each record gives: V gene, J gene, clone size, D gene, CDR3 protein, CDR3 DNA. A D gene is named only where the DNA matches it firmly. For some rows the clone size is stated as once, few or many, or as a class when expanded; others skip it.

TRBV7-8,TRBJ2-6,once,.,CASRSHPHSGFTPGANVLTF,TGTGCCAGCAGATCCCACCCCCATTCAGGGTTTACCCCTGGGGCCAACGTCCTGACTTTC
TRBV9,TRBJ1-6,.,.,CASSVDGQTNSPLHF,TGTGCCAGCAGCGTAGACGGACAAACTAATTCACCCCTCCACTTT
TRBV29-1,TRBJ1-4,.,.,CSALNEKLFF,TGCAGCGCCCTTAATGAAAAACTGTTTTTT
TRBV5-1,TRBJ2-7,.,.,CASSLAGSYEQYF,TGCGCCAGCAGCTTGGCGGGCTCCTACGAGCAGTACTTC
TRBV5-4,TRBJ1-1,.,TRBD1,CASSPVQGAAFF,TGTGCCAGCAGCCCCGTACAGGGGGCGGCTTTCTTT
TRBV4-1,TRBJ1-4,.,.,CASSQTGRDEKLFF,TGCGCCAGCAGCCAAACAGGGAGAGATGAAAAACTGTTTTTT
TRBV2,TRBJ1-3,.,TRBD1,CASSEATGVGNTIYF,TGTGCCAGCAGTGAAGCTACAGGGGTCGGAAACACCATATATTTT
TRBV10-3,TRBJ1-5,.,.,CAISESAGQPQHF,TGTGCCATCAGTGAGTCAGCGGGTCAGCCCCAGCATTTT
TRBV11-3,TRBJ1-1,.,.,CASSPTRANTEAFF,TGTGCCAGCAGCCCCACGCGGGCAAACACTGAAGCTTTCTTT
TRBV3-1/TRBV3-2,TRBJ2-5,.,.,CASSQLRGQETQYF,TGTGCCAGCAGCCAACTTCGGGGGCAAGAGACCCAGTACTTC
TRBV7-9,TRBJ2-5,.,.,CASSKITSQGSETQYF,TGTGCCAGCAGCAAGATAACGAGTCAGGGATCGGAGACCCAGTACTTC
TRBV19,TRBJ1-2,.,.,CASSPRRAGHKEWGYTF,TGTGCCAGTAGTCCCCGGAGGGCAGGCCATAAGGAATGGGGCTACACCTTC
TRBV9,TRBJ2-7,.,TRBD2,CASSVLAGASYEQYF,TGTGCCAGCAGCGTACTAGCGGGGGCCTCCTACGAGCAGTACTTC
TRBV7-9,TRBJ2-7,.,.,CASSSQIQGKEQYF,TGTGCCAGCAGCTCCCAGATCCAGGGGAAGGAGCAGTACTTC
TRBV2,TRBJ1-3,few,TRBD1,CASSVDRVSGNTIYF,TGTGCCAGCAGTGTTGACAGGGTGTCTGGAAACACCATATATTTT
TRBV19,TRBJ1-2,few,.,CASSIGTGSKYYGYTF,TGTGCCAGTAGTATAGGAACGGGGTCGAAATACTATGGCTACACCTTC
TRBV10-3,TRBJ1-2,few,.,CAITATGTGYTF,TGTGCCATCACGGCCACAGGGACAGGCTACACCTTC
TRBV11-2,TRBJ1-2,.,.,CASSLVTGLTNYGYTF,TGTGCCAGCAGCTTAGTTACAGGTTTAACTAACTATGGCTACACCTTC
TRBV6-6,TRBJ2-4,.,TRBD1,CASHPGTGLNIQYF,TGTGCCAGTCATCCCGGGACAGGGCTAAACATTCAGTACTTC
TRBV27,TRBJ1-6,once,.,CASSLKRFNSPLHF,TGTGCCAGCAGTTTAAAACGGTTTAATTCACCCCTCCACTTT
TRBV3-1/TRBV3-2,TRBJ2-2,.,.,CASSRKTLGLPTGELFF,TGTGCCAGCAGCCGGAAGACACTCGGACTGCCTACCGGGGAGCTGTTTTTT
TRBV27,TRBJ2-5,.,.,CASSSPIGLAWKETQYF,TGTGCCAGCAGTTCACCGATCGGGCTAGCCTGGAAAGAGACCCAGTACTTC
TRBV11-3,TRBJ1-1,.,TRBD1,CASSLGQGENTEAFF,TGTGCCAGCAGCTTAGGGCAGGGGGAGAACACTGAAGCTTTCTTT
TRBV24-1,TRBJ1-2,.,TRBD1,CATSDGEGARGYTF,TGTGCCACCAGTGATGGTGAGGGGGCGCGGGGCTACACCTTC
TRBV5-6,TRBJ2-7,.,TRBD1,CASSLRTGNLARYEQYF,TGTGCCAGCAGCCTACGGACAGGAAATCTTGCCCGCTACGAGCAGTACTTC
TRBV7-9,TRBJ1-2,.,TRBD1,CASSSTTGGHGYTF,TGTGCCAGCAGCTCTACGACAGGGGGCCATGGCTACACCTTC
TRBV4-1,TRBJ1-2,.,TRBD1,CASSQGQGASYGYTF,TGCGCCAGCAGCCAGGGACAGGGGGCTTCCTATGGCTACACCTTC
TRBV18,TRBJ2-1,.,.,CASSPSVADNNEQFF,TGTGCCAGCTCACCTTCGGTAGCGGATAACAATGAGCAGTTCTTC
TRBV4-1,TRBJ2-3,.,.,CASSQARGGTDTQYF,TGCGCCAGCAGCCAGGCCCGCGGGGGCACAGATACGCAGTATTTT
TRBV11-2,TRBJ2-2,.,.,CASRKGGDTGELFF,TGTGCCAGCAGAAAGGGGGGGGACACCGGGGAGCTGTTTTTT
TRBV5-4,TRBJ2-7,.,TRBD2,CASSTGTSGVGKYEQYF,TGTGCCAGCAGCACCGGGACTAGCGGGGTCGGAAAATACGAGCAGTACTTC
TRBV19,TRBJ2-1,.,.,CASSMGPHRYNEQFF,TGTGCCAGTAGTATGGGGCCACATCGATACAATGAGCAGTTCTTC
TRBV6-5,TRBJ1-2,.,TRBD1,CASSFRTGSTYGYTF,TGTGCCAGCAGTTTTCGGACAGGGAGTACCTATGGCTACACCTTC
TRBV27,TRBJ1-4,.,.,CASSIWGATNEKLFF,TGTGCCAGCAGTATCTGGGGGGCAACTAATGAAAAACTGTTTTTT
TRBV24-1,TRBJ2-3,.,.,CATSDGGRPTDTQYF,TGTGCCACCAGTGATGGGGGCAGACCCACAGATACGCAGTATTTT
TRBV24-1,TRBJ1-1,.,.,CATSGPYSNTEAFF,TGTGCCACCAGTGGTCCCTACTCGAACACTGAAGCTTTCTTT